This T cell receptor (beta chain) is from a study of blood T cell repertoires in COVID-19. The V end lost 9 bases, the J end lost 4 bases, and 14 bases lay between the germline ends. The CDR3 spans 13 residues. The germline CDR1 and CDR2 sequences are LNHNV and YYDKDF (reference sequence). Libraries were prepared by immunoSEQ multiplex PCR; TCRdb keeps only in-frame clonotypes and omits some of them. The profile shows roughly 43,000 clones, 82% of them singletons. This sequence joins TRBV15 and TRBJ2-3, with D possibly matching TRBD2 (7 bases). Sequencing was done on a sample of peripheral blood. The source of this sequence is a woman in her 70s with acute or convalescent COVID-19. In DNA, the CDR3 is TGTGCCACACGCCGCGGGGGCGCAGATACGCAGTATTTT. Translated, it gives CATRRGGADTQYF.